The 4 T cell receptor beta chains in this list originate from one sample, sequenced in a study of T cells after yellow fever vaccination. TCRdb re-called the 5' RACE reads through MiXCR, storing one row per CDR3 protein. The sample carries 50,000 to 60,000 distinct CDR3 sequences, 5.5% to 6% recorded once. Sequenced material: PBMCs, either bulk or a sorted T-cell subset (CD4+, CD8+, memory, or dextramer-sorted; not recorded which), taken on the day of the yellow fever booster vaccination. The source of these receptors is a man aged 18 to 35 who received the YFV17D yellow fever vaccine.

The CDR3 reads CTSREASPGTSGTDTQYF. As DNA, the CDR3 is TGCACCAGCAGGGAGGCTAGCCCCGGGACTAGCGGCACAGATACGCAGTATTTT. The chain couples TRBV1 to TRBJ2-3; TRBD2, as called in the table, went unchecked against the DNA. TRBV1 corresponds to a pseudogene. The CDR3 length is 18 residues.

This clonotype appeared many times. The rearrangement uses TRBV5-1 and TRBJ1-1, with 8 positions matching TRBD1. The germline gives CDR1 SGHRS, CDR2 YFSETQ. V was clipped by 4 bases and J by 2 bases; unmatched bases: 10. There are 16 residues in the CDR3. In DNA, the CDR3 is TGCGCCAGCAGCCCGGGCGTACAGGGGGGTAACACTGAAGCTTTCTTT. Residues: CASSPGVQGGNTEAFF. Full variable domain (outside the CDR3, taken from reference TRBV5-1 and TRBJ1-1): KAGVTQTPRYLIKTRGQQVTLSCSPISGHRSVSWYQQTPGQGLQFLFEYFSETQRNKGNFPGRFSGRQFSNSRSEMNVSTLELGDSALYLCASSPGVQGGNTEAFFGQGTRLTVV.

This clonotype has a handful of counts. This chain links TRBV3-1 with TRBJ1-1; 7 bases map to TRBD1. Germline CDR1 reads LGHDT; CDR2 reads YNNKEL (reference sequence). Trimming took 3 bases from V and 5 from J; bases not matched to a gene: 6. This CDR3 region has 14 residues. This CDR3 is CASSHDTGETEAFF. The CDR3, as DNA: TGTGCCAGCAGCCATGATACAGGGGAGACTGAAGCTTTCTTT.

This clonotype was seen more than once but under ten times. The chain has TRBV5-4 and TRBJ1-2, with D unclear. Germline CDR1 SGHNT, CDR2 YYREEE (reference sequence). Trimming took 3 bases from V and 0 from J, leaving 15 bases between them. CDR3 length: 16 residues. The CDR3 DNA reads as TGTGCCAGCAGCTATTCAATTGGGCACCCTAACTATGGCTACACCTTC. Amino acid sequence: CASSYSIGHPNYGYTF.